These T cell receptor beta chains were read from a single sample in a study of identical twins. TCRdb re-called the 5' RACE reads with MiXCR, one entry per CDR3 protein. The sample has 250,000 to 350,000 distinct CDR3 sequences; more than 8% are singletons. The same sample was also used in a study of yellow fever vaccine responses in identical twins.

Sequenced input: CD8+ T cells sorted from blood. Receptor source: a woman aged 18-35 years in good health. CDR3s include the opening cysteine and the closing phenylalanine or tryptophan. The order of the fields is J gene, V gene, clone size, D gene, CDR3 protein, CDR3 DNA. D genes are given only for firm matches. For some rows the clone size is stated as once, few or many, or as a class when expanded; others skip it.

j_gene: TRBJ2-1
v_gene: TRBV25-1
abundance: -
d_gene: -
CDR3aa: CATGLGPYNEQFF
CDR3nt: TGTGCCACGGGCCTAGGGCCATACAATGAGCAGTTCTTC

j_gene: TRBJ2-7
v_gene: TRBV30
abundance: few
d_gene: TRBD2
CDR3aa: CAWSVPTRSGRKQYF
CDR3nt: TGTGCCTGGAGTGTACCCACTCGCTCCGGGAGGAAGCAGTACTTC

j_gene: TRBJ2-1
v_gene: TRBV24-1
abundance: many
d_gene: TRBD1
CDR3aa: CATSDFTGALYNEQFF
CDR3nt: TGTGCCACCAGTGATTTTACAGGGGCCCTTTACAATGAGCAGTTCTTC

j_gene: TRBJ1-2
v_gene: TRBV7-8
abundance: -
d_gene: -
CDR3aa: CASSLEGQIYGLNYGYTF
CDR3nt: TGTGCCAGCAGCTTAGAGGGACAAATTTACGGTTTAAACTATGGCTACACCTTC

j_gene: TRBJ2-1
v_gene: TRBV7-6
abundance: once
d_gene: TRBD1
CDR3aa: CASSAGTGGESYNEQFF
CDR3nt: TGTGCCAGCAGCGCCGGGACAGGGGGCGAGTCCTACAATGAGCAGTTCTTC

j_gene: TRBJ2-4
v_gene: TRBV7-8
abundance: -
d_gene: TRBD2
CDR3aa: CASSMGLAGEDIQYF
CDR3nt: TGTGCCAGCAGTATGGGACTAGCGGGAGAAGACATTCAGTACTTC

j_gene: TRBJ2-2
v_gene: TRBV6-5
abundance: many
d_gene: TRBD2
CDR3aa: CASSFLAGGNTGELFF
CDR3nt: TGTGCCAGCAGTTTTCTAGCGGGGGGAAACACCGGGGAGCTGTTTTTT

j_gene: TRBJ2-7
v_gene: TRBV5-1
abundance: many
d_gene: -
CDR3aa: CASSGGSGTTYEQYF
CDR3nt: TGCGCCAGCAGCGGGGGTAGCGGTACAACCTACGAGCAGTACTTC

j_gene: TRBJ2-1
v_gene: TRBV27
abundance: -
d_gene: TRBD1
CDR3aa: CASGTGTGKNNEQFF
CDR3nt: TGTGCCAGCGGAACCGGGACAGGAAAAAACAATGAGCAGTTCTTC

j_gene: TRBJ2-2
v_gene: TRBV6-2/TRBV6-3
abundance: -
d_gene: TRBD2
CDR3aa: CASSYRTSAGELFF
CDR3nt: TGTGCCAGCAGTTACCGGACTAGCGCCGGGGAGCTGTTTTTT

j_gene: TRBJ2-7
v_gene: TRBV7-9
abundance: -
d_gene: -
CDR3aa: CASSPQIGGSEQYF
CDR3nt: TGTGCCAGCAGCCCTCAGATAGGAGGAAGCGAGCAGTACTTC

j_gene: TRBJ2-7
v_gene: TRBV27
abundance: -
d_gene: -
CDR3aa: CASTAGTASYEQYF
CDR3nt: TGTGCCAGTACCGCCGGGACGGCGTCCTACGAGCAGTACTTC

j_gene: TRBJ2-7
v_gene: TRBV20-1
abundance: -
d_gene: TRBD1
CDR3aa: CSARAPTGGPYEQYF
CDR3nt: TGCAGTGCTAGAGCCCCGACAGGGGGCCCGTACGAGCAGTACTTC

j_gene: TRBJ1-6
v_gene: TRBV4-3
abundance: -
d_gene: -
CDR3aa: CASSQEGDGGLRSPLHF
CDR3nt: TGCGCCAGCAGCCAAGAGGGGGATGGGGGTCTTAGGTCACCCCTCCACTTT

j_gene: TRBJ2-7
v_gene: TRBV7-9
abundance: -
d_gene: TRBD1
CDR3aa: CASSWGQNSYEQHF
CDR3nt: TGTGCCAGCAGCTGGGGACAGAACTCCTACGAGCAGCACTTC

j_gene: TRBJ2-7
v_gene: TRBV6-6
abundance: few
d_gene: -
CDR3aa: CASSYPQGNEQYF
CDR3nt: TGTGCCAGCAGTTACCCTCAGGGGAACGAGCAGTACTTC

j_gene: TRBJ2-1
v_gene: TRBV20-1
abundance: -
d_gene: TRBD1
CDR3aa: CSAPGQGLTVTYNEQFF
CDR3nt: TGCAGTGCGCCCGGACAGGGGTTGACGGTGACCTACAATGAGCAGTTCTTC